This TCR beta chain appears in the sequencing data of a study of blood T cells in healthy people across ages. Points from the study as a whole: With age, beta diversity per million T cells declined roughly linearly, significantly by 40. PBMCs were not sorted, which prevented a conclusive comparison of naive versus antigen-experienced cells.

The authors ran a second PCR of about 7 to 11 cycles using a sample-barcoded 5' primer and a J-beta primer mix. TCRdb re-called the 5' RACE reads through MiXCR, storing one row per CDR3 protein. Of 1.4 million to 1.5 million distinct CDR3 sequences in the sample, about 40% were seen once. The study drew donors from healthy Caucasian individuals in Russia aged 6 to 90. V lost 5 bases, J lost 4 bases, and 7 bases stayed unmatched. The CDR3 spans 15 residues. Worth noting for this clonotype: Its antigen is unidentified.

Material: blood. The TCR comes from a woman aged 18 to 35 in good health. The V call is TRBV12-3 or TRBV12-4, the J call TRBJ1-1; 10 positions agree with TRBD1. CDR3 in amino acids: CASSLGTGAGTEAFF. In nucleotides, the CDR3 is TGTGCCAGCAGTCTAGGGACAGGGGCCGGCACTGAAGCTTTCTTT.